These 18 T cell receptor beta chains were all obtained from the same sample, sequenced in a study of blood T cell repertoires in COVID-19. Some clones are missing from TCRdb's copy, which holds only in-frame ones; the method was immunoSEQ multiplex PCR. In the table there are about 40,000 clones, 80% to 90% of which are singletons. Source material: peripheral blood. The origin of the receptors is a man aged 65 to 85 with active COVID-19.

The chain recombines TRBV2 with TRBJ1-2; TRBD1 might be the D (6 bases). Trimming took off 6 bases at V and 1 base at J, with 15 bases between the two ends. Germline CDR1 reads SNHLY; CDR2 reads FYNNEI. The CDR3 has 15 residues. The CDR3 here is CASRLQGRDNYGYTF. CDR3 bases: TGTGCCAGCAGACTACAGGGACGGGATAACTATGGCTACACCTTC.

This chain connects TRBV5-1 to TRBJ1-1, with 7 bases identical to TRBD1. Per the germline V gene, CDR1 is SGHRS and CDR2 is YFSETQ. The CDR3 has 15 amino acids. Germline trimming cut 3 bases from V and 4 bases from J; bases unmatched to any gene: 9. CDR3 region: CASSYDRVRGTEAFF. CDR3 sequence (DNA): TGCGCCAGCAGCTACGACAGGGTACGGGGCACTGAAGCTTTCTTT. The entire variable domain, with the rest obtained from reference TRBV5-1 and TRBJ1-1, is as follows: KAGVTQTPRYLIKTRGQQVTLSCSPISGHRSVSWYQQTPGQGLQFLFEYFSETQRNKGNFPGRFSGRQFSNSRSEMNVSTLELGDSALYLCASSYDRVRGTEAFFGQGTRLTVV.

This chain joins TRBV6-2 or TRBV6-3 and TRBJ1-4; TRBD1 matches at 12 bases. This CDR3 is built from 15 residues. CDR1 MNHEY and CDR2 SVGEGT come from the germline V gene. The V and J ends lost 8 bases and 8 bases, in that order; junction bases with no gene match: 9. CDR3 protein: CASCPSGTGGEKLFF. The CDR3 DNA reads as TGTGCCAGCTGCCCATCCGGGACAGGGGGCGAAAAACTGTTTTTT.

The V gene is TRBV28, the J gene TRBJ1-4; no clear D. The CDR3 extends over 14 amino acids. From germline, CDR1 is MDHEN and CDR2 SYDVKM. V was pared by 6 bases and J by 10 bases, with 18 bases between. The CDR3 sequence is CASRQQISVGKLFF. The DNA for the CDR3 is TGTGCCAGCAGGCAACAGATATCAGTAGGAAAACTGTTTTTT.

The gene calls are TRBV27 and TRBJ1-5; no clear D. Germline CDR1 MNHEY, CDR2 SMNVEV (reference sequence). Trimming left V 6 bases short and J 1 base short, with 10 bases between. CDR3 length: 14 residues. The DNA of the CDR3 is TGTGCCAGCAGGGAGGGAGGGAGCAATCAGCCCCAGCATTTT. As protein: CASREGGSNQPQHF.

The chain joins TRBV6-1 to TRBJ2-1; 7 bases align to TRBD2. Germline values: CDR1 MNHNS, CDR2 SASEGT. The CDR3 is 17 amino acids. Germline trimming cut 2 bases from V and 3 bases from J; bases unmatched to any gene: 10. The CDR3 DNA follows: TGTGCCAGCAGTGAATTAGCGGGTAGTCATGACTACAATGAGCAGTTCTTC. Translating gives CASSELAGSHDYNEQFF.

This rearrangement joins TRBV6-2 or TRBV6-3 to TRBJ2-6; 7 bases fit TRBD1. The CDR3 has 18 amino acids. Germline loops: CDR1 MNHEY, CDR2 SVGEGT. V was clipped by 2 bases and J by 0 bases; unmatched bases: 7. The CDR3 coding sequence is TGTGCCAGCAGTTACAACCCGACAGGGTTCTCTGGGGCCAACGTCCTGACTTTC. This codes for CASSYNPTGFSGANVLTF.

The DNA for the CDR3 is TGTGCCAGCAGTAGGACAGGGGTCGGCGGGGAGCTGTTTTTT. This gives the protein CASSRTGVGGELFF. The chain is built from TRBV6-2 or TRBV6-3 and TRBJ2-2, with 9 bases identical to TRBD1. CDR1 and CDR2 from the germline V gene are MNHEY and SVGEGT. After removal of 5 bases from V and 7 bases from J, the junction contained 5 bases not matched to a gene. The CDR3 sequence is 14 residues long.

The table lists this clone with a count of one. The chain has TRBV28 and TRBJ1-2, with D possibly TRBD1 on 6 matching bases. The CDR3 contains 14 residues. V lost 5 bases and J lost 4, with 14 bases in between. CDR1 is MDHEN and CDR2 is SYDVKM in the germline V gene. The CDR3 DNA is TGTGCCAGCAGTACGCGCACAGGGAGCTATGGCTACACCTTC. It yields the protein CASSTRTGSYGYTF.

The CDR3 reads CASSSGTEETQYF. Here the CDR3 DNA reads TGTGCCAGCAGCTCCGGGACAGAAGAGACCCAGTACTTC. The chain is built from TRBV7-3 and TRBJ2-5; 7 positions agree with TRBD1. The germline V gene encodes CDR1 SGHTA and CDR2 FQGTGA. The V gene end was trimmed by 4 bases and the J gene end by 3 bases; junction bases not matched to a gene: 2. The CDR3 is 13 residues long.

This chain uses TRBV5-3 with TRBJ1-3; 7 nucleotides agree with TRBD1. TRBV5-3 is known as an ORF, though its function is uncertain. V trimming: 4 bases; J trimming: 2 bases; junction bases outside the gene matches: 3. The CDR3 totals 14 residues. CDR3 amino acids: CARSPGQAGNTIYF. Written as DNA, the CDR3 is TGTGCCAGAAGCCCTGGACAGGCTGGAAACACCATATATTTT.

The chain combines TRBV7-9 with TRBJ1-4; 11 nucleotides match TRBD1. The CDR3 spans 17 residues. Germline lookup yields CDR1 SEHNR and CDR2 FQNEAQ (reference sequence). V lost 4 bases, J lost 2 bases, and 6 bases stayed unmatched. The CDR3 reads CASSSWTGGRTNEKLFF. In nucleotides, the CDR3 is TGTGCCAGCAGCTCGTGGACAGGGGGCAGGACTAATGAAAAACTGTTTTTT.

The V call is TRBV19, the J call TRBJ1-5; perhaps TRBD1 as D (5 bases). Germline V CDR1 and CDR2: LNHDA, SQIVND (reference sequence). V lost 7 bases and J 0 bases, leaving 13 bases between the germline ends. CDR3 length: 15 amino acids. The CDR3 DNA reads as TGTGCCAGTAACCCCGGACATAATAGCAATCAGCCCCAGCATTTT. This translates into CASNPGHNSNQPQHF.

The J gene is TRBJ2-5, the V gene TRBV7-3; D may be TRBD1 (6 bases). The CDR3 runs 15 residues. CDR1 is SGHTA, CDR2 FQGTGA, per germline. V was trimmed by 1 base and J by 2 bases, leaving 11 bases between them. CDR3 amino acids: CASSLSGGGQETQYF. In DNA, the CDR3 is TGTGCCAGCAGCTTAAGTGGGGGCGGGCAAGAGACCCAGTACTTC.

The rearrangement uses TRBV21-1 and TRBJ1-5; TRBD1, the table's D call, was not compared with the DNA. TRBV21-1 is recorded as a pseudogene. The CDR3 covers 17 residues. The CDR3 bases are TGTGCCAGCAGCAAAGTAGACATTACTTATAGCAATCAGCCCCAGCATTTT. Residues: CASSKVDITYSNQPQHF.

The chain combines TRBV6-5 with TRBJ1-6; maybe TRBD1 (6 bases). V lost 0 bases and J 7 bases, leaving 10 bases between the germline ends. The germline V gene has CDR1 MNHEY and CDR2 SVGAGI. The CDR3 totals 15 residues. The DNA of the CDR3 is TGTGCCAGCAGTTACTCGAGGACAGCGAATTCACCCCTCCACTTT. This codes for CASSYSRTANSPLHF.

The chain carries TRBV18 and TRBJ2-1, with D tentatively TRBD1 (5 bases). The CDR3 totals 13 residues. The germline gives CDR1 KGHSH, CDR2 LQKENI. The V end lost 3 bases, the J end lost 5 bases, and 8 bases lay between the germline ends. The CDR3 sequence: CASSPGLDNEQFF. For the CDR3, the DNA is TGTGCCAGCTCACCGGGGCTAGACAATGAGCAGTTCTTC. Full variable domain (remainder filled in from reference TRBV18 and TRBJ2-1): NAGVMQNPRHLVRRRGQEARLRCSPMKGHSHVYWYRQLPEEGLKFMVYLQKENIIDESGMPKERFSAEFPKEGPSILRIQQVVRGDSAAYFCASSPGLDNEQFFGPGTRLTVL.

The rearrangement uses TRBV27 and TRBJ2-7; TRBD1 agrees at 12 bases. The trim removed 3 bases at V and 4 bases at J, leaving 4 bases unmatched. The CDR3 loop spans 15 amino acids. Germline assignment: CDR1 MNHEY and CDR2 SMNVEV (reference sequence). The CDR3 spells CASSFMGQGAYEQYF. In DNA, the CDR3 is TGTGCCAGCAGTTTCATGGGACAGGGGGCTTACGAGCAGTACTTC.